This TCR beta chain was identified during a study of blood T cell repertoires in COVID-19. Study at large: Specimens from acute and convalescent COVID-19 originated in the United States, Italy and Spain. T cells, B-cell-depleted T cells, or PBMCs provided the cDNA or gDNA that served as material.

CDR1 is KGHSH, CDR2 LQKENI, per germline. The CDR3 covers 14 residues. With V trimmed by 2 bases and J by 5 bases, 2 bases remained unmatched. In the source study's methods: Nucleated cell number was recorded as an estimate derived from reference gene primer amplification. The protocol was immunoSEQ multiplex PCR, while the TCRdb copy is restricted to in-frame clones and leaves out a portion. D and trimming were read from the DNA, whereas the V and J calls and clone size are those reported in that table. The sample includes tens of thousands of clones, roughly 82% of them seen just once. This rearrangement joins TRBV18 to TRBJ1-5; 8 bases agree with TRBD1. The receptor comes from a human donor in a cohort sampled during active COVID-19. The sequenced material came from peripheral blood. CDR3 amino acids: CASSPSRGHQPQHF. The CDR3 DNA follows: TGTGCCAGCTCACCAAGCAGGGGGCATCAGCCCCAGCATTTT.